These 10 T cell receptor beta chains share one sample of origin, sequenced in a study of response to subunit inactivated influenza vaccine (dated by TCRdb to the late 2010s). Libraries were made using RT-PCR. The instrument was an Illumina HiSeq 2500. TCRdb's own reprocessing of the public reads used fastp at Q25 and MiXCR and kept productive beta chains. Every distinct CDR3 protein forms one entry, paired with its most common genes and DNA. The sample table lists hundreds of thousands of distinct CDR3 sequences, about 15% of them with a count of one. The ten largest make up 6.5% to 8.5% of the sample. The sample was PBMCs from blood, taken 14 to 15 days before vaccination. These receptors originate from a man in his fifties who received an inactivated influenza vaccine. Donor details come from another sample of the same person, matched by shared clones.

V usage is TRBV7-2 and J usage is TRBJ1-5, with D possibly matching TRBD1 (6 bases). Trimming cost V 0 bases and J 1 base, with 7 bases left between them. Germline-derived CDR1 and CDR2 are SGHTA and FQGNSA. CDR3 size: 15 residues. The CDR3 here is CASSLAQGSNQPQHF. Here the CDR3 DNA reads TGTGCCAGCAGCTTAGCGCAGGGGAGCAATCAGCCCCAGCATTTT.

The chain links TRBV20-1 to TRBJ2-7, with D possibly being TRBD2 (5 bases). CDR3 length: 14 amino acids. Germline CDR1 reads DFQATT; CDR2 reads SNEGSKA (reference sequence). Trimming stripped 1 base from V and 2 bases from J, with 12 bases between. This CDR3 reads CSARGGSIPYEQYF. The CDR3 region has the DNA TGCAGTGCTAGAGGAGGGAGCATCCCCTACGAGCAGTACTTC.

This chain's CDR3 is CASSLALAGISSYNEQFF. Written as DNA, the CDR3 is TGTGCCAGCAGCTTAGCGCTAGCGGGCATAAGCTCCTACAATGAGCAGTTCTTC. The J gene is TRBJ2-1, the V gene TRBV11-1; 8 bases agree with TRBD2. Germline V gene data show CDR1 as SGHAT and CDR2 as FQDESV (reference sequence). J was trimmed by 0 bases and V by 0 bases; bases with no gene match: 7. This CDR3 has 18 residues.

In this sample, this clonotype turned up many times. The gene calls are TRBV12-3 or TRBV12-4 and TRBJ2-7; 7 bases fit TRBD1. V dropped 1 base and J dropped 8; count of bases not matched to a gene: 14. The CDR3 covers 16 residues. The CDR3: CASSLGDSTYRRQQYF. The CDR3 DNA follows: TGTGCCAGCAGTTTAGGGGACAGCACCTACCGTCGGCAGCAGTACTTC.

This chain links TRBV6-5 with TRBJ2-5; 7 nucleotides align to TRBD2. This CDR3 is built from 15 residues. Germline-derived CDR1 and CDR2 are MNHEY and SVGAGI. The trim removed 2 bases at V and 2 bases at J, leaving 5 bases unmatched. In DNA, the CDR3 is TGTGCCAGCAGTTACGAGGCTAGCGGACAAGAGACCCAGTACTTC. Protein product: CASSYEASGQETQYF.

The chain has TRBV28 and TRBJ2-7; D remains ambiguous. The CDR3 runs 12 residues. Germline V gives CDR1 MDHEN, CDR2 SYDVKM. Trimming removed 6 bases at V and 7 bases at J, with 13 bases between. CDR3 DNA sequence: TGTGCCAGCAGCGTAATGGGCTTAGAGCAGTACTTC. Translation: CASSVMGLEQYF. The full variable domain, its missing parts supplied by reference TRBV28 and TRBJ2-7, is DVKVTQSSRYLVKRTGEKVFLECVQDMDHENMFWYRQDPGLGLRLIYFSYDVKMKEKGDIPEGYSVSREKKERFSLILESASTNQTSMYLCASSVMGLEQYFGPGTRLTVT.

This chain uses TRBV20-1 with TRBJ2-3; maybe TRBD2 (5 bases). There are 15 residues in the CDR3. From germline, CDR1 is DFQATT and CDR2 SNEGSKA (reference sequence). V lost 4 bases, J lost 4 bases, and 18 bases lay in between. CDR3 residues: CSANSAGIGADTQYF. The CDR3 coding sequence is TGCAGTGCTAATTCAGCTGGAATCGGGGCAGATACGCAGTATTTT.

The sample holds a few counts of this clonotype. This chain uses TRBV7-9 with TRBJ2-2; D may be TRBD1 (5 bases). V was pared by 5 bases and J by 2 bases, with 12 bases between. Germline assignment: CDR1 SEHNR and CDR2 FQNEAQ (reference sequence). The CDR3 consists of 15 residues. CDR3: CASSLDSINTGELFF. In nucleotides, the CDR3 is TGTGCCAGCAGCCTCGACAGCATAAACACCGGGGAGCTGTTTTTT.

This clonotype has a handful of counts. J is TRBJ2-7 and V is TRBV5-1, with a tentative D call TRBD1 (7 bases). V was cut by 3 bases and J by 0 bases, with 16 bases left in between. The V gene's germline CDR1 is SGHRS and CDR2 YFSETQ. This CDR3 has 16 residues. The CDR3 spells CASSSLSGGSSYEQYF. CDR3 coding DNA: TGCGCCAGCAGCTCTCTTTCAGGGGGGAGCTCCTACGAGCAGTACTTC.

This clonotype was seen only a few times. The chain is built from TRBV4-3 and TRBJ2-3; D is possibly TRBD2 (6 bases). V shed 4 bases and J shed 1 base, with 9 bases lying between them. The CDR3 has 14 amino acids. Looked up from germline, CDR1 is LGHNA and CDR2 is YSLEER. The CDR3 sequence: CASSPQRGTDTQYF. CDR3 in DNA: TGCGCCAGCAGCCCCCAGCGGGGCACAGATACGCAGTATTTT.